The 22 T cell receptor beta chains in this list originate from one sample, sequenced in a study of CD8+CD57+ T cells in acquired aplastic anemia. Genomic DNA provided the template from which TCR beta VDJ and CDR3 profiles were obtained. MiXCR, applied by TCRdb to the reads, yields one record per CDR3 protein. The sample lists hundreds of thousands of distinct CDR3 sequences, around 32% occurring once. Previously, flow cytometry had revealed CD8+CD57+ cell expansion in the patients chosen for sequencing. The specimen was sorted CD4+, CD8+, or CD8+CD57+ T cells (not recorded which) from PBMCs. All receptors derive from a human donor with aplastic anemia.

The genes are TRBV6-1 and TRBJ2-7, with a tentative D call TRBD2 (7 bases). The CDR3 has 14 amino acids. Trimming took off 5 bases at V and 2 bases at J, with 13 bases between the two ends. Germline V gene sequence: CDR1 MNHNS, CDR2 SASEGT. This chain's CDR3 is CASSQGRGAYEQYF. The CDR3, as DNA: TGTGCCAGCAGTCAGGGGAGGGGGGCCTACGAGCAGTACTTC.

The chain links TRBV19 to TRBJ2-1; 14 nucleotides line up with TRBD2. The V and J ends lost 5 bases and 8 bases, in that order; junction bases with no gene match: 5. In germline, CDR1 is LNHDA, CDR2 SQIVND (reference sequence). CDR3 size: 15 residues. DNA of the CDR3: TGTGCCAGTAGTCCTCCGGGACTAGCGGGAGATGAGCAGTTCTTC. Translating gives CASSPPGLAGDEQFF.

The rearrangement uses TRBV6-1 and TRBJ1-2, with 7 bases fitting TRBD1. The ends lost 6 bases at V and 8 bases at J; junction bases unmatched: 18. CDR1 and CDR2 (germline): MNHNS, SASEGT. The CDR3 is 16 residues long. CDR3 residues: CASRAIEGQGVGGYTF. The CDR3 DNA follows: TGTGCCAGCAGGGCCATCGAGGGGCAGGGGGTCGGCGGCTACACCTTC.

This clonotype has at least ten counts. The rearrangement links TRBV19 to TRBJ1-3, with D possibly being TRBD1 (6 bases). This CDR3 comprises 15 residues. Germline-derived CDR1 and CDR2 are LNHDA and SQIVND (reference sequence). With 6 bases removed from V and 0 bases from J, the gap between germline ends came to 12 bases. The CDR3 nucleotides are TGTGCCAGTAGGGGAGGGGGAAACTCTGGAAACACCATATATTTT. It codes for CASRGGGNSGNTIYF.

The V and J genes are TRBV6-4 and TRBJ2-6; 10 bases line up with TRBD1. The CDR3 sequence is 16 residues long. Germline lookup yields CDR1 MRHNA and CDR2 SNTAGT. J was trimmed by 2 bases and V by 7 bases; bases with no gene match: 5. CDR3 amino acids: CASTMTGGTGANVLTF. The CDR3 DNA reads TGTGCCAGCACAATGACAGGGGGCACTGGGGCCAACGTCCTGACTTTC.

This clonotype was seen a handful of times. J is TRBJ1-2 and V is TRBV15; TRBD1 is a possible D gene (5 bases). Germline-derived CDR1 and CDR2 are LNHNV and YYDKDF (reference sequence). V gave up 4 bases and J gave up 3 bases, with 12 bases separating them. This CDR3 region has 14 residues. The DNA for the CDR3 is TGTGCCACCAGCAATGACCAGGGTTACTATGGCTACACCTTC. Protein sequence: CATSNDQGYYGYTF.

At least ten counts were recorded for this clonotype. This chain uses TRBV20-1 with TRBJ1-1; no clear D gene. The V end lost 0 bases, the J end lost 0 bases, and 8 bases lay between the germline ends. The CDR3 consists of 14 residues. The germline V gene encodes CDR1 DFQATT and CDR2 SNEGSKA (reference sequence). Here the CDR3 DNA reads TGCAGTGCTAGAGAGCCCCCGCTGAACACTGAAGCTTTCTTT. This translates into CSAREPPLNTEAFF.

In the case of this clonotype: Sequence at one end of the junction differs from germline and may be a read error. The V and J genes are TRBV10-3 and TRBJ2-7; possibly TRBD1 for D (6 bases). Germline CDR1 ENHRY, CDR2 SYGVKD. The CDR3 consists of 13 residues. As DNA, the CDR3 is TGTGCCAGCTCTCGTACAGGGCCCTACGAGCGGTACTTC. Amino acids: CASSRTGPYERYF.

Concerning this clonotype: At one of its ends the junction is not consistent with the germline gene, which may arise from a read error. V usage is TRBV9 and J usage is TRBJ1-3, with 10 bases identical to TRBD1. Germline CDR1 and CDR2: SGDLS and YYNGEE. The CDR3 consists of 16 residues. This chain's CDR3 is CAGSVGQGMVGNTIYF. The CDR3 DNA is TGTGCCGGCAGCGTGGGACAGGGGATGGTTGGAAACACCATATATTTT.

Turning to this clonotype: A clone one base away is much larger, so this may be a read error. The V call is TRBV9, the J call TRBJ1-6, with D hard to call. The CDR3 consists of 13 residues. V gave up 4 bases and J gave up 7 bases, with 9 bases separating them. Germline V lookup: CDR1 SGDLS, CDR2 YYNGEE. The CDR3 nucleotides are TGTGCCAGCAGCACCGGATGGAATTCACCCCTCCACTTT. Its protein is CASSTGWNSPLHF.

This clonotype was recorded at least ten times. The chain links TRBV15 to TRBJ2-3; TRBD2 might be the D (6 bases). The CDR3 extends over 16 amino acids. V lost 1 base, J lost 2 bases, and 13 bases lay in between. Looked up from germline, CDR1 is LNHNV and CDR2 is YYDKDF (reference sequence). Written as DNA, the CDR3 is TGTGCCACCAGCAGAGGATGGGACTTTCCCACAGATACGCAGTATTTT. Amino acid sequence: CATSRGWDFPTDTQYF.

The V call is TRBV3-1, the J call TRBJ1-4; D is perhaps TRBD1 (5 bases). CDR1 and CDR2 (germline): LGHDT, YNNKEL (reference sequence). The CDR3 loop spans 13 amino acids. The germline V and J ends were trimmed by 3 bases and 7 bases, with 9 bases remaining between them. DNA of the CDR3: TGTGCCAGCAGCCAGGGGCGGAGTGAAAAACTGTTTTTT. This translates into CASSQGRSEKLFF.

The CDR3 DNA sequence: TGCGCCAGCAGCTTGGACGCACAGGGCCAGGCCGCGGCTTTCTTT. It codes for CASSLDAQGQAAAFF. The V call is TRBV5-1, the J call TRBJ1-1; possibly TRBD1 for D (6 bases). Trimming removed 0 bases at V and 11 bases at J, with 20 bases between. CDR1 is SGHRS, CDR2 YFSETQ, per germline. The CDR3 consists of 15 residues.

This clonotype was detected many times. The CDR3 DNA sequence: TGCGCCAGCAGCCATCTAGCGGGGGCGGCCTACGAGCAGTACTTC. Amino acids: CASSHLAGAAYEQYF. The chain carries TRBV4-3 and TRBJ2-7, with TRBD2 identical over 10 bases. CDR3 length: 15 residues. V dropped 3 bases and J dropped 2; count of bases not matched to a gene: 4. Germline values: CDR1 LGHNA, CDR2 YSLEER.

This clonotype was recorded at least ten times. The chain is built from TRBV19 and TRBJ1-2; possible D gene TRBD1, 6 bases. Germline V gives CDR1 LNHDA, CDR2 SQIVND (reference sequence). The length of the CDR3 is 16 residues. Trimming left V 5 bases short and J 2 bases short, with 18 bases between. The CDR3 bases are TGTGCCAGTAGTTCCTGGGGCGCAGGGGCGAACTATGGCTACACCTTC. It encodes CASSSWGAGANYGYTF.

The chain has TRBV2 and TRBJ1-6, with D uncertain. V lost 6 bases, J lost 5 bases, and 11 bases lay in between. This CDR3 contains 14 residues. From germline, CDR1 is SNHLY and CDR2 FYNNEI. CDR3: CASSPQENNSPLHF. The CDR3 bases are TGTGCCAGCAGCCCCCAAGAAAATAATTCACCCCTCCACTTT.

This clonotype was seen only a few times. V is TRBV20-1 and J is TRBJ1-5; D unresolved. There are 13 residues in the CDR3. Between the trimmed V and J ends, which lost 1 base and 7 bases, there was a span of 11 bases. The germline V gene encodes CDR1 DFQATT and CDR2 SNEGSKA (reference sequence). The chain's CDR3 is CSARAPEPQPQHF. For the CDR3, the DNA is TGCAGTGCTAGAGCTCCCGAACCCCAGCCCCAGCATTTT.

This clonotype has just a few counts. The chain combines TRBV7-2 with TRBJ2-5; 10 positions agree with TRBD2. V lost 5 bases to trimming and J lost 5 bases; unmatched junction nucleotides: 5. This CDR3 is built from 14 residues. Germline CDR1 and CDR2: SGHTA and FQGNSA. This CDR3 is CASSSGGAWETQYF. The CDR3 region has the DNA TGTGCCAGCAGCAGCGGGGGGGCCTGGGAGACCCAGTACTTC.

The rearrangement links TRBV30 to TRBJ1-1, with a weak D call TRBD1 (5 bases). The V gene lost 3 bases and the J gene lost 7 bases, with 15 bases spanning the gap. This CDR3 has 13 amino acids. Germline V gene data show CDR1 as GTSNPN and CDR2 as SVGIG (reference sequence). The CDR3 reads CAWSVGRGGEAFF. In nucleotides, the CDR3 is TGTGCCTGGAGCGTGGGTAGGGGTGGTGAAGCTTTCTTT.

V is TRBV5-1 and J is TRBJ2-7; 8 bases are shared with TRBD1. The V and J ends lost 4 bases and 0 bases, in that order; junction bases with no gene match: 6. CDR1 and CDR2 (germline): SGHRS, YFSETQ. The CDR3 runs to 15 residues. CDR3 sequence (DNA): TGCGCCAGCAGCCTGCGGACAGGGAGCTCCTACGAGCAGTACTTC. Its translation is CASSLRTGSSYEQYF.

This clonotype has a count of ten or more. The V and J genes are TRBV7-2 and TRBJ1-2, with D tentatively TRBD1 (6 bases). Germline loops: CDR1 SGHTA, CDR2 FQGNSA. Deletions cut 3 bases from V and 6 bases from J, with 17 bases between. This CDR3 contains 15 residues. Here the CDR3 DNA reads TGTGCCAGCAGCTTGACAGGTCTCGACTCAGATGGCTACACCTTC. Protein sequence: CASSLTGLDSDGYTF.

The rearrangement links TRBV10-3 to TRBJ2-1; D might be TRBD2 (7 bases). CDR1 ENHRY and CDR2 SYGVKD come from the germline V gene. Trimming removed 6 bases at V and 5 bases at J, with 29 bases between. This CDR3 is built from 19 residues. The CDR3 is CAIRGSGARTRGIDNEQFF. CDR3 nucleotide sequence: TGTGCCATCAGAGGATCAGGGGCCCGGACTAGGGGTATAGACAATGAGCAGTTCTTC.